The present entry profiles one T cell receptor beta chain with its context. No antigen is known for it. The record originates from a study of regulatory T cells in long-lasting Graves disease. Study as a whole: More than 5 years of antithyroid drugs with positive TSH receptor antibodies defined persistent Graves' disease.

CDR3-region Arm-PCR and iRepertoire HTBI primers produced the TCR beta libraries. TCRdb re-called the multiplex PCR reads with MiXCR, one entry per CDR3 protein. There are under 500,000 distinct CDR3 sequences in the sample; less than 25% occur only once, and roughly 20% lies in the top ten. Specified time point: persistent/refractory GD, antithyroid drugs over 5 years with positive TRAb. The TCR library was made from RNA that had been extracted from PBMCs in TRIzol. Diagnosis followed American Thyroid Association guidelines for Graves' disease. Findings and limits, study-wide: Relative to new patients (approximately 1,000), persistent patients exhibited greater sharing of public clonotypes (2,741).

The sample was peripheral blood mononuclear cells (PBMCs), taken when the disease was refractory, from a patient treated with antithyroid drugs. The TCR sequence derives from a female donor with Graves disease.

The CDR3 DNA sequence: TGTGCCAGTAGGAATACGGGCACCTACGAGCAGTACTTC. Protein: CASRNTGTYEQYF. The J gene is TRBJ2-7, the V gene TRBV19; D ambiguous. The V gene's germline CDR1 is LNHDA and CDR2 SQIVND (reference sequence). Between the trimmed V and J ends, which lost 6 bases and 2 bases, there was a span of 11 bases. This CDR3 contains 13 residues.